Shown below are 15 T cell receptor beta chains from a single sample sequenced in a study of blood T cell repertoires in COVID-19. Produced via immunoSEQ multiplex PCR; TCRdb's table is partial and in-frame only. Of roughly 260,000 clones detected, about 88% appear once; the ten largest clones hold roughly 4%. The sequencing sample was made of peripheral blood. The source is a man between 60 and 75 years old who had recovered from COVID-19.

This sequence joins TRBV12-5 and TRBJ2-1; no firm D call. Deletions cut 0 bases from V and 9 bases from J, with 9 bases between. The germline V gene encodes CDR1 LGHNT and CDR2 FRNRAP. The CDR3 runs to 13 residues. The CDR3 region is CASGLVLASEQFF. CDR3 bases: TGTGCTAGTGGTTTGGTACTCGCCTCTGAGCAGTTCTTC.

The chain is built from TRBV5-6 and TRBJ2-7, with 7 bases that match TRBD1. Germline trimming cut 4 bases from V and 3 bases from J; bases unmatched to any gene: 1. The germline CDR1 and CDR2 sequences are SGHDT and YYEEEE. There are 12 residues in the CDR3. DNA of the CDR3: TGTGCCAGCAGCCCAGGGGGCTACGAGCAGTACTTC. Translation gives CASSPGGYEQYF.

The CDR3 is CASSYSAGAGNTIYF. In DNA form, the CDR3 reads TGTGCCAGCAGTTACTCGGCAGGGGCAGGAAACACCATATATTTT. V and J are TRBV6-8 and TRBJ1-3; the D gene is possibly TRBD1 (6 bases). The V end lost 0 bases, the J end lost 4 bases, and 10 bases lay between the germline ends. The CDR3 length is 15 residues. Germline V gene sequence: CDR1 MNHGY, CDR2 SAAAGT.

This clone has just a few counts. This chain links TRBV6-5 with TRBJ1-1; D is unresolved. Germline V CDR1 and CDR2: MNHEY, SVGAGI. V was trimmed by 7 bases and J by 2 bases, leaving 14 bases between them. This CDR3 region has 14 residues. The CDR3 coding sequence is TGTGCCAGCACTCCCCGGAGGACCAACACTGAAGCTTTCTTT. It is translated as CASTPRRTNTEAFF.

V is TRBV24-1 and J is TRBJ2-2, with 8 bases that match TRBD1. Germline CDR1 KGHDR, CDR2 SFDVKD. J gave up 5 bases and V 6 bases, and 7 bases lay outside the gene matches. There are 15 residues in the CDR3. CDR3 residues: CATSPRTGRTGELFF. Written as DNA, the CDR3 is TGTGCCACCAGTCCACGGACAGGGCGGACCGGGGAGCTGTTTTTT.

V and J are TRBV9 and TRBJ2-1; D is possibly TRBD2 (6 bases). Germline loops: CDR1 SGDLS, CDR2 YYNGEE. V was cut by 1 base and J by 6 bases, with 11 bases left in between. CDR3 length: 14 residues. CDR3 nucleotide sequence: TGTGCCAGCAGCGTAACCGGCGGGGCCAATGAGCAGTTCTTC. This translates into CASSVTGGANEQFF.

The V and J genes are TRBV5-4 and TRBJ1-1; 8 bases map to TRBD1. Looked up from germline, CDR1 is SGHNT and CDR2 is YYREEE (reference sequence). The CDR3 extends over 12 amino acids. With 6 bases clipped from V and 7 bases from J, the junction kept 5 bases outside the gene matches. In DNA, the CDR3 is TGTGCCAGCAACAGGGGGTTGAGTGAAGCTTTCTTT. Protein: CASNRGLSEAFF.

V and J are TRBV11-2 and TRBJ1-1, with 7 bases fitting TRBD1. The CDR3 length is 17 residues. Germline trimming cut 2 bases from V and 0 bases from J; bases unmatched to any gene: 9. Germline V lookup: CDR1 SGHAT, CDR2 FQNNGV. The CDR3 protein is CASSLTLAGTVNTEAFF. CDR3 DNA: TGTGCCAGCAGCTTAACTTTAGCCGGGACAGTGAACACTGAAGCTTTCTTT.

The genes are TRBV5-1 and TRBJ1-1, with a possible D match to TRBD1 (5 bases). The CDR3 is made up of 13 amino acids. Germline loops: CDR1 SGHRS, CDR2 YFSETQ. V dropped 4 bases and J dropped 11 bases, with 18 bases sitting between them. CDR3 loop: CASSQPPAGLAFF. CDR3 sequence (DNA): TGCGCCAGCAGCCAACCCCCCGCAGGGCTTGCTTTCTTT.

The CDR3 here is CASSPQGNYGYTF. The CDR3 DNA reads as TGTGCCAGCTCCCCCCAGGGCAACTATGGCTACACCTTC. The rearrangement uses TRBV27 and TRBJ1-2; weak D call: TRBD1 (5 bases). CDR3 length equals 13 residues. Trimming shortened V by 8 bases and J by 2 bases, and 12 bases separated the two germline ends. The V gene's germline CDR1 is MNHEY and CDR2 SMNVEV (reference sequence).

This sequence joins TRBV6-5 and TRBJ2-7, with 7 bases identical to TRBD1. The CDR3 contains 15 residues. Germline trimming cut 2 bases from V and 1 base from J; bases unmatched to any gene: 5. Germline loops: CDR1 MNHEY, CDR2 SVGAGI. In DNA, the CDR3 is TGTGCCAGCAGTTACCCACAGGGGCGATCCTACGAGCAGTACTTC. Its translation: CASSYPQGRSYEQYF.

The genes are TRBV2 and TRBJ2-7, with a possible D match to TRBD1 (6 bases). The CDR3 contains 13 residues. Germline V gene lookup returns CDR1 SNHLY and CDR2 FYNNEI. Trimming shortened V by 5 bases and J by 2 bases, and 10 bases separated the two germline ends. CDR3 sequence reads: CASSRQVTYEQYF. CDR3 DNA sequence: TGTGCCAGCAGTCGACAGGTTACCTACGAGCAGTACTTC.

This CDR3 is CASSPPTGENSPLHF. The CDR3 DNA sequence: TGTGCCAGCTCACCGCCGACAGGGGAAAATTCACCCCTCCACTTT. This rearrangement joins TRBV18 to TRBJ1-6; 8 bases match TRBD1. With V trimmed by 3 bases and J by 7 bases, 5 bases remained unmatched. The CDR3 spans 15 residues. CDR1 and CDR2 (germline): KGHSH, LQKENI.

The rearrangement joins TRBV6-5 to TRBJ1-1; D is unclear. This CDR3 comprises 13 residues. The germline V gene has CDR1 MNHEY and CDR2 SVGAGI. The V end lost 5 bases, the J end lost 3 bases, and 10 bases lay between the germline ends. This CDR3 reads CASSTDRDTEAFF. Written as DNA, the CDR3 is TGTGCCAGCAGTACCGATCGGGACACTGAAGCTTTCTTT.

V and J are TRBV19 and TRBJ1-6, with D maybe TRBD1 (5 bases). The CDR3 spans 17 residues. V gave up 5 bases and J gave up 7 bases, with 21 bases separating them. Germline values: CDR1 LNHDA, CDR2 SQIVND (reference sequence). CDR3 sequence: CASSRGVLVRKNSPLHF. CDR3 nucleotide sequence: TGTGCCAGTAGTCGGGGGGTCTTAGTCCGAAAGAATTCACCCCTCCACTTT.